This TCR beta chain was sequenced during a study of blood T cell repertoires in COVID-19 (dated by TCRdb to 2020 to 2022). Broadly, across the study: Samples covering the acute and convalescent phases of COVID-19 were provided by collaborators in the United States, Italy and Spain. The dataset comprised deeply sampled blood TCRbeta repertoires from subjects exposed to, actively infected with, or recovered from COVID-19. HLA class I and class II types, where available, came from metadata supplied by the sample provider rather than from assay-based typing. The prospective study material was composed of cDNA or gDNA derived from T cells, B-cell-depleted T cells, or PBMCs. A freely available public database, intended as a resource for researchers studying the immune response to SARS-CoV-2, is where the repertoires were released. The samples were drawn from the first 160 participants of the ongoing ImmuneRACE study and from roughly 1,300 subjects provided by 6 global collaborators. Sample metadata almost always included a de-identified subject ID, COVID-19 status, age in years and sex. Results the study describes overall, beyond this receptor: Clinical and demographic metadata were provided uncurated, with the amount varying by source and participant.

With regard to this clone: The target of this receptor is not known. No much larger clonotype is one base removed from it; base qualities were not supplied.

The collaborating institutions used their own protocols to collect whole blood in K2EDTA tubes. For TCRbeta analysis, collaborators shipped samples as frozen whole blood, isolated PBMCs, or DNA extracted from either of those sample types. Ends trimmed: V by 4 bases, J by 2 bases; bases unmatched to a gene: 7. There are 15 amino acids in the CDR3, from cysteine to phenylalanine inclusive. The only DNA kept is the CDR3, 45 bases in frame from the first base. The germline V gene yields SGHAT for CDR1 and FQNNGV for CDR2. The immunoSEQ Assay, a bias-controlled multiplex PCR, was used to amplify TCRbeta CDR3 regions from genomic DNA. The paper's processing steps were these. Within the assay, amplification of reference gene primers was used to estimate how many nucleated cells each sample contained. Sequence reads were collapsed and filtered to measure the absolute abundance of every unique TCRbeta CDR3 rearrangement. For each sample, productive Simpson clonality was calculated as the square root of Simpson's diversity index over productive rearrangements. The immuneACCESS repertoire file appears here via TCRdb, limited to in-frame rearrangements. These files lack a portion of the clones; in checked studies, under half of the deficit traces to unresolved V genes, and the cause of the others is not known. D and trimming come from the DNA, and the V and J calls and clone size come from that table. The sample yields about 180,000 clones; about 88% were counted once. Under 3% of the sample rests with the top ten.

The rearranged segments are TRBV11-2 and TRBJ2-7; TRBD1 lines up with 8 middle nucleotides. The receptor was derived from a woman in her twenties or thirties with active or convalescent COVID-19. Sequenced sample: peripheral blood. The nucleotides read TGTGCCAGCAGCTCTTTGGGGACAGGCCCCTACGAGCAGTACTTC. Its amino acids are CASSSLGTGPYEQYF.